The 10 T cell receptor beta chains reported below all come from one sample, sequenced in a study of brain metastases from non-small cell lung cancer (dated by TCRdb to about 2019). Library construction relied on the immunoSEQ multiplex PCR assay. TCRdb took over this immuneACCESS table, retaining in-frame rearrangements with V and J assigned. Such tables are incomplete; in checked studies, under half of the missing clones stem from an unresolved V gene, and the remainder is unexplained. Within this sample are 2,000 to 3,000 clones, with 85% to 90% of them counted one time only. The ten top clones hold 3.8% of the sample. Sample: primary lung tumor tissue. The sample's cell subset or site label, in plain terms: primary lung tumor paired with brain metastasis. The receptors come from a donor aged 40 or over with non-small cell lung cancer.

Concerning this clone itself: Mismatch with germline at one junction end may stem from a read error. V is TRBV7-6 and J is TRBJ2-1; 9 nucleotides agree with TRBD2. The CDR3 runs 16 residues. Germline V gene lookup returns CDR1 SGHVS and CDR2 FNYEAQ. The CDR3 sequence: CASSLEISGSRNEQFF. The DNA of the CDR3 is TGTGCCAGTAGCTTAGAGATTAGCGGGAGTCGGAATGAGCAGTTCTTC. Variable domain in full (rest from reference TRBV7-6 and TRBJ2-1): GAGVSQSPRYKVTKRGQDVALRCDPISGHVSLYWYRQALGQGPEFLTYFNYEAQQDKSGLPNDRFSAERPEGSISTLTIQRTEQRDSAMYRCASSLEISGSRNEQFFGPGTRLTVL.

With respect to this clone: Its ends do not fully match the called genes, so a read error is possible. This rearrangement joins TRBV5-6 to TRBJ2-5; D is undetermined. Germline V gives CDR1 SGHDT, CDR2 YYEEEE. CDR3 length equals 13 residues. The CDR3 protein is CASSFDLQETQYF. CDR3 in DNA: TGTGCCAGCAGCTTTGACTTGCAAGAAACCCAGTACTTC.

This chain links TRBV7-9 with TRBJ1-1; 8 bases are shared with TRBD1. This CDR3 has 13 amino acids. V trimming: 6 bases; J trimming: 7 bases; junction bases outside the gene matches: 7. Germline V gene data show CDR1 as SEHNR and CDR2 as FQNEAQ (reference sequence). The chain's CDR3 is CASSLGQVGEAFF. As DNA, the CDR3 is TGTGCCAGCAGTTTGGGACAGGTGGGTGAAGCTTTCTTT.

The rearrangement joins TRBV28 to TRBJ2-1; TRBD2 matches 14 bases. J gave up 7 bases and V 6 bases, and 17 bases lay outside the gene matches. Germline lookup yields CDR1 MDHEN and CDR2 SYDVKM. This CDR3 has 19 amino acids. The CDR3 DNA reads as TGTGCCAGCAGGAGCCCCGGGACTAGCGGGAGTAGGATTAGGAATGAGCAGTTCTTC. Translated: CASRSPGTSGSRIRNEQFF.

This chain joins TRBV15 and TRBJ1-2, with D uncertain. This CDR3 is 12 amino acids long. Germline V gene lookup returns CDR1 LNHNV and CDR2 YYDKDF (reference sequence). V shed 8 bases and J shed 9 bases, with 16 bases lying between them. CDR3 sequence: CATARPGNRYTF. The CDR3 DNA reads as TGTGCCACCGCGAGACCGGGTAATCGCTACACCTTC.

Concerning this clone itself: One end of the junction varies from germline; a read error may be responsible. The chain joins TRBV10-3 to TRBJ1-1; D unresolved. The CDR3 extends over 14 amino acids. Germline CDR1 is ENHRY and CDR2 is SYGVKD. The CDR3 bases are TGTGCTATCAGTCCAGCCGGGGTGAACACTGAAGCTTTCTTT. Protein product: CAISPAGVNTEAFF.

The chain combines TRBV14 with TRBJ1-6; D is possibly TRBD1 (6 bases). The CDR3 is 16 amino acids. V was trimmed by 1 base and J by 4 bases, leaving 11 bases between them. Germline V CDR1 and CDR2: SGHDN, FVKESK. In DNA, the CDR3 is TGTGCCAGCAGCCAAGGAGGAAGGGGGTATAATTCACCCCTCCACTTT. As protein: CASSQGGRGYNSPLHF.

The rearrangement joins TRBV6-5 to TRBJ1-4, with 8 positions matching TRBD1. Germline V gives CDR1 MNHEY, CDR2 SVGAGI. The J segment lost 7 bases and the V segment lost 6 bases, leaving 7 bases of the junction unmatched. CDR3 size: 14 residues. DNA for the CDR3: TGTGCCAGCAGCCGCGACAGGGGAAGTGAAAAACTGTTTTTT. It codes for CASSRDRGSEKLFF.

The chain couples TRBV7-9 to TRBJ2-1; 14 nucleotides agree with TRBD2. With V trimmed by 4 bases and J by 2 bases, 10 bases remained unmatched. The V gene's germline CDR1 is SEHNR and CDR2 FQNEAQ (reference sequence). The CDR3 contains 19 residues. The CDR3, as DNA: TGTGCCAGCAGCTCCCCGGGACTAGCGGGGGAGACGACCTACAATGAGCAGTTCTTC. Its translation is CASSSPGLAGETTYNEQFF.

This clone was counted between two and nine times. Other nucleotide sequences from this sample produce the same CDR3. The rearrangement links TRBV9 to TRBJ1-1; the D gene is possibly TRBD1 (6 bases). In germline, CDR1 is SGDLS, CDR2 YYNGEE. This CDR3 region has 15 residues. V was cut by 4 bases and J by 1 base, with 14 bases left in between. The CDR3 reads CASSPWGRTNTEAFF. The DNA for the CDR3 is TGTGCCAGCAGCCCTTGGGGGCGAACGAACACTGAAGCTTTCTTT.